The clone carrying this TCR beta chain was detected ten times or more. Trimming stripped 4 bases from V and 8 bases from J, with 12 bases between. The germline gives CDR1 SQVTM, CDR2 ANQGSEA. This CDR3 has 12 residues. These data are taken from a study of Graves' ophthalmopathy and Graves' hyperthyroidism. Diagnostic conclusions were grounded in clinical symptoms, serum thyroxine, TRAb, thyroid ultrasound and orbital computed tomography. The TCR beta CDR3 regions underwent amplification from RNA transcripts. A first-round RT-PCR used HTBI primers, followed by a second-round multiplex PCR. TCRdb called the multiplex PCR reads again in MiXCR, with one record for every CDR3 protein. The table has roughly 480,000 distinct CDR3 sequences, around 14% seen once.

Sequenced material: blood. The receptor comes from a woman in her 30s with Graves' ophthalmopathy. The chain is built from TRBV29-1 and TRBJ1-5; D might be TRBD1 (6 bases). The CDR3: CSVGRGGEPQHF. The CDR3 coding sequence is TGCAGCGTTGGCAGGGGAGGTGAGCCCCAGCATTTT.